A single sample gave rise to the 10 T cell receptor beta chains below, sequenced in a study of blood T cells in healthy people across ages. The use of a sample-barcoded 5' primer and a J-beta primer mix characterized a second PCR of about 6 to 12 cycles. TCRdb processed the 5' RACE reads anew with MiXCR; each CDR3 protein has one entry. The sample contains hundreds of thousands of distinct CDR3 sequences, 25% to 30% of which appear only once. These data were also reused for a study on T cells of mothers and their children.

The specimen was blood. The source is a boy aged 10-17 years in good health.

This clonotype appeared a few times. The CDR3 reads CASSLLDRVNEQYF. CDR3 sequence (DNA): TGTGCCAGCAGTTTATTGGACAGGGTAAACGAGCAGTACTTC. The chain uses TRBV28 and TRBJ2-5; 8 nucleotides align to TRBD1. The assigned J gene may be wrong: the sequence end matches TRBJ2-7 better. Germline assignment: CDR1 MDHEN and CDR2 SYDVKM. The CDR3 runs to 14 residues.

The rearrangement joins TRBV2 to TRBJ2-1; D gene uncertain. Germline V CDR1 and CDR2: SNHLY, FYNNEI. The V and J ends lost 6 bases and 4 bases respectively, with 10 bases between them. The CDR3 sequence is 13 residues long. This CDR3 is CASRATLYNEQFF. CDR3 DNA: TGTGCCAGCAGGGCCACACTTTACAATGAGCAGTTCTTC.

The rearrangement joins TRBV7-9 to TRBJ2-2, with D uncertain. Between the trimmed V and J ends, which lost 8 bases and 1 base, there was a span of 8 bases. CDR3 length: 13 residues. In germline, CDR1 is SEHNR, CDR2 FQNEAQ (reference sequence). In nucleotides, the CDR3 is TGTGCCAGCTTCTTCGAGAACACCGGGGAGCTGTTTTTT. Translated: CASFFENTGELFF.

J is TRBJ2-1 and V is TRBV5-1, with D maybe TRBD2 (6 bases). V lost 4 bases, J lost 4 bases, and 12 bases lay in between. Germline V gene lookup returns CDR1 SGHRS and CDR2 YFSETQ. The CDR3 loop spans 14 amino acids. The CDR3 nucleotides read TGCGCCAGCAGCACACCCGGAGGGTACAATGAGCAGTTCTTC. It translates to CASSTPGGYNEQFF.

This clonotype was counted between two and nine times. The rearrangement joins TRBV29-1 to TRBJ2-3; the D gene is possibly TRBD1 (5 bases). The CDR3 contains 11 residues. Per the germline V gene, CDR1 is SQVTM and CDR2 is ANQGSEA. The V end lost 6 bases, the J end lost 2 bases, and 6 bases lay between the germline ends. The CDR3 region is CSVRATDTQYF. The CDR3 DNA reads TGCAGCGTCAGGGCCACAGATACGCAGTATTTT.

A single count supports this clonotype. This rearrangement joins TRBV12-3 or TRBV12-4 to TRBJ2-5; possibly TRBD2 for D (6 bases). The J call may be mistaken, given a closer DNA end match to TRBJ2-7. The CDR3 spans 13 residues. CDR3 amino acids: CASSFAREYEQYF. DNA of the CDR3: TGTGCCAGCAGTTTCGCTCGGGAGTACGAGCAGTACTTC.

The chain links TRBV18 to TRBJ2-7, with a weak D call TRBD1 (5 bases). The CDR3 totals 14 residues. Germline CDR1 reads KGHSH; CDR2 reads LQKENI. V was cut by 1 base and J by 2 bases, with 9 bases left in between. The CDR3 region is CASSPQKGAYEQYF. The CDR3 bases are TGTGCCAGCTCACCACAAAAAGGGGCCTACGAGCAGTACTTC.

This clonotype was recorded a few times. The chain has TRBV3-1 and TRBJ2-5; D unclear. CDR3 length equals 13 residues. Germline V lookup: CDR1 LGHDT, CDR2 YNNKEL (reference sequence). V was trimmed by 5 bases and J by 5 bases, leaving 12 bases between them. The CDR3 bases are TGTGCCAGCAGCAAGGAACCTTTTGAGACCCAGTACTTC. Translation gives CASSKEPFETQYF.

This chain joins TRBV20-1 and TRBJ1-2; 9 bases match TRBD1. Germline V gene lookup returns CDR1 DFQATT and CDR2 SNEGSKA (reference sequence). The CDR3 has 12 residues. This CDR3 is CGGGTGNYGYTF. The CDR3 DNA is TGCGGGGGGGGGACAGGGAACTATGGCTACACCTTC.

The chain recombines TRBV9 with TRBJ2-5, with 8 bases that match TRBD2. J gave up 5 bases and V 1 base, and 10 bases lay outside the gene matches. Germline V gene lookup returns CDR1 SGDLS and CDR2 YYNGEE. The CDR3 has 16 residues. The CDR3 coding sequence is TGTGCCAGCAGCGTATTCAGCGGGCGGGGGGAGGAGACCCAGTACTTC. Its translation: CASSVFSGRGEETQYF.